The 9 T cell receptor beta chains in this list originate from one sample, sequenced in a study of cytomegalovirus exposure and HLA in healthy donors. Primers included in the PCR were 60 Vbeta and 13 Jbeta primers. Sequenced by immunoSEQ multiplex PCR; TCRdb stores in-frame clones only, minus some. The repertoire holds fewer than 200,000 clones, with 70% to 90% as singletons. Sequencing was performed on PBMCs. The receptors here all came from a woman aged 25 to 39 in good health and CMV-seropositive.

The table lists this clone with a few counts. CDR3 nucleotides: TGTGCCAGCAGCCCCGGACAGGGCACAGATACGCAGTATTTT. This codes for CASSPGQGTDTQYF. This sequence joins TRBV5-8 and TRBJ2-3; 7 nucleotides line up with TRBD1. After removal of 4 bases from V and 1 base from J, the junction contained 3 bases not matched to a gene. CDR3 length: 14 amino acids. Germline assignment: CDR1 SGHTS and CDR2 YDEGEE.

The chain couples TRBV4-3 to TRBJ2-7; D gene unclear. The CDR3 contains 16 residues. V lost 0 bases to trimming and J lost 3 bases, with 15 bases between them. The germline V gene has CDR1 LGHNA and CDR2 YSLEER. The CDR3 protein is CASSQDYVYNNYEQYF. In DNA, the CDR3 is TGCGCCAGCAGCCAAGACTACGTCTATAATAACTACGAGCAGTACTTC.

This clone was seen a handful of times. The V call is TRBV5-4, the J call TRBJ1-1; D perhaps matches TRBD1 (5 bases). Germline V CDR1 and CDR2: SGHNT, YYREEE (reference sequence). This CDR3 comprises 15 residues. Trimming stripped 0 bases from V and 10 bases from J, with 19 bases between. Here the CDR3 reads CASSLERDSPLGAFF. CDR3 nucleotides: TGTGCCAGCAGCTTGGAAAGAGACAGCCCACTCGGAGCTTTCTTT.

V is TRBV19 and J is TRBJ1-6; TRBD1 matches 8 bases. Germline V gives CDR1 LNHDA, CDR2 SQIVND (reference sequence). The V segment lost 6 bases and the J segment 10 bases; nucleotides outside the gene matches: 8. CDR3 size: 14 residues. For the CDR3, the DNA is TGTGCCAGTAGCTTCGGACAGGGCGGATCACCCCTCCACTTT. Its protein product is CASSFGQGGSPLHF.

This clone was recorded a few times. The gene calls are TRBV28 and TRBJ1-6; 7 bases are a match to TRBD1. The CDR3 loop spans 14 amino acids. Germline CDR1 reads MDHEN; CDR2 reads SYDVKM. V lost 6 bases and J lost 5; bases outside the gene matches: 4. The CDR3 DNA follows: TGTGCCAGCAGCAGGGGGACCGATAATTCACCCCTCCACTTT. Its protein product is CASSRGTDNSPLHF.

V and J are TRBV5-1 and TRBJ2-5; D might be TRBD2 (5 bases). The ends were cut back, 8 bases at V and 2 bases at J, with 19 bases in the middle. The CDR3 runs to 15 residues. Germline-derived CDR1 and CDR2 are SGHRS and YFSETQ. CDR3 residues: CASAEFGTRQETQYF. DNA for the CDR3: TGCGCCAGTGCCGAGTTCGGTACTAGGCAAGAGACCCAGTACTTC.

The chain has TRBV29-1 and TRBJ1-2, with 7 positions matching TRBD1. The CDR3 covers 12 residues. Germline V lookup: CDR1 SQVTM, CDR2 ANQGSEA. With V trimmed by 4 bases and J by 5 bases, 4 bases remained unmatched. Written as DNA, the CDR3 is TGCAGCGTTGCGGGACAGTCTTATGGCTACACCTTC. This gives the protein CSVAGQSYGYTF. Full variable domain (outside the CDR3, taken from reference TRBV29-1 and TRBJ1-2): SAVISQKPSRDICQRGTSLTIQCQVDSQVTMMFWYRQQPGQSLTLIATANQGSEATYESGFVIDKFPISRPNLTFSTLTVSNMSPEDSSIYLCSVAGQSYGYTFGSGTRLTVV.

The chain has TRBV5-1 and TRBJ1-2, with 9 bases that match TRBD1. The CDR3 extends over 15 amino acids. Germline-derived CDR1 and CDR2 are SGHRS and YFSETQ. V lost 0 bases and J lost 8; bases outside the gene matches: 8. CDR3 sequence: CASSLGTGAVMGYTF. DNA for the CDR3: TGCGCCAGCAGCTTGGGGACAGGGGCTGTAATGGGCTACACCTTC. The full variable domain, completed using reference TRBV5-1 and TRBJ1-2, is KAGVTQTPRYLIKTRGQQVTLSCSPISGHRSVSWYQQTPGQGLQFLFEYFSETQRNKGNFPGRFSGRQFSNSRSEMNVSTLELGDSALYLCASSLGTGAVMGYTFGSGTRLTVV.

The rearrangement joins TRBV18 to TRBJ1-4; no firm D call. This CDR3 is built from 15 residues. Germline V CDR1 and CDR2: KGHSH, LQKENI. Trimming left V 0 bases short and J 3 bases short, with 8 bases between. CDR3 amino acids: CASSPPSGSNEKLFF. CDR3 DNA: TGTGCCAGCTCACCACCTTCAGGCTCTAATGAAAAACTGTTTTTT. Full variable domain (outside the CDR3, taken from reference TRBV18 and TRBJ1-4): NAGVMQNPRHLVRRRGQEARLRCSPMKGHSHVYWYRQLPEEGLKFMVYLQKENIIDESGMPKERFSAEFPKEGPSILRIQQVVRGDSAAYFCASSPPSGSNEKLFFGSGTQLSVL.